This TCR beta chain originates from a study of CD8 T cells in ankylosing spondylitis. TCRdb passed the 5' RACE reads through MiXCR, listing each CDR3 protein once. Of approximately 210,000 distinct CDR3 sequences in the sample, 9.5% to 15% were seen once. Germline CDR1 MNHEY, CDR2 SVGAGI. V shed 0 bases and J 8 bases; nucleotides not matched to a gene: 6. CDR3 size: 16 residues. This clonotype came up a few times. The antigen is not known. The study's findings and limits: Some motif variants were previously reported in reactive arthritis synovial fluid and blood. Peripheral blood samples showed relatively rare disease-linked clones, and these clones were CD8+. Roughly eight highly homologous variants made up a TCR beta motif that seemed to typify ankylosing spondylitis blood.

The origin of this receptor is a male donor with ankylosing spondylitis or in good health (not recorded which). The specimen was blood, either unsorted or a sorted T cell fraction (not recorded which). The V call is TRBV6-5, the J call TRBJ2-1, with TRBD2 matching over 11 bases. The CDR3 DNA follows: TGTGCCAGCAGTTACTCACTAGCGGGAGAAGGCGATGAGCAGTTCTTC. Translation: CASSYSLAGEGDEQFF.